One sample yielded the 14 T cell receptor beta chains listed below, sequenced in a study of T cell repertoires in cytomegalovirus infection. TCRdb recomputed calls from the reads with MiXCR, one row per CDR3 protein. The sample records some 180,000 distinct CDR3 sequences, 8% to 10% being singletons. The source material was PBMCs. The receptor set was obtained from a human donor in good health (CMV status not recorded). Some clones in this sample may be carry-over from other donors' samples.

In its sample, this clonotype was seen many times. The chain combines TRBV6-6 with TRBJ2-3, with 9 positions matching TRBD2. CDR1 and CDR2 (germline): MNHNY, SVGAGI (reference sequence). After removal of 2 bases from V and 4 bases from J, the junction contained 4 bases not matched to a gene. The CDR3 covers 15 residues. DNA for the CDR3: TGTGCCAGCAGTTACGGCGGGGGGGGCGCAGATACGCAGTATTTT. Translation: CASSYGGGGADTQYF.

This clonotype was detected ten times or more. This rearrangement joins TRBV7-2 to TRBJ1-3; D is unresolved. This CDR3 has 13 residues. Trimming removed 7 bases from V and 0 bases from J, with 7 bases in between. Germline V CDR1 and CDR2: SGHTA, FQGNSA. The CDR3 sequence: CASTSSSGNTIYF. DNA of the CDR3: TGTGCCAGCACTTCCAGCTCTGGAAACACCATATATTTT.

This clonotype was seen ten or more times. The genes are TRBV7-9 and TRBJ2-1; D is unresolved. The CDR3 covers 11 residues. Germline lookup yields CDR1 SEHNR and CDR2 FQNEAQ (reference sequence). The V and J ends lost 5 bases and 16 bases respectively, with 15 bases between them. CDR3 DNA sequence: TGTGCCAGCAGCCCCCGGGTCCCCGTTTTCTTC. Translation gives CASSPRVPVFF.

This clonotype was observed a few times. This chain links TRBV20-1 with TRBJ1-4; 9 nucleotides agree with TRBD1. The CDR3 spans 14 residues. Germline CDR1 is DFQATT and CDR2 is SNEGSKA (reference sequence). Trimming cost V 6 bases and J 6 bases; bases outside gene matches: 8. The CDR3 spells CSALRTGEHEKLFF. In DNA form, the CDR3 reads TGCAGTGCCCTGAGGACAGGGGAGCATGAAAAACTGTTTTTT.

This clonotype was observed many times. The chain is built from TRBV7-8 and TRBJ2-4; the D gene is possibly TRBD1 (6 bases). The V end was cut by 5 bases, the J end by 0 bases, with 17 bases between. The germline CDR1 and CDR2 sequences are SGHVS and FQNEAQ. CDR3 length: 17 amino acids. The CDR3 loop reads CASSPARDTLAKNIQYF. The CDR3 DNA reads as TGTGCCAGCAGCCCGGCCAGGGACACCCTAGCCAAAAACATTCAGTACTTC.

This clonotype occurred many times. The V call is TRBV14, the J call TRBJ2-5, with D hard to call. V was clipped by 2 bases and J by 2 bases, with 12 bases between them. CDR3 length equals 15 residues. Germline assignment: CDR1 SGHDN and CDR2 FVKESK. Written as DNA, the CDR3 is TGTGCCAGCAGCCAATTTTCCGAAAGACAAGAGACCCAGTACTTC. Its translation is CASSQFSERQETQYF.

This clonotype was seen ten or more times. The CDR3 protein is CAIRGGGQEQPQHF. For the CDR3, the DNA is TGTGCCATCAGAGGGGGGGGGCAGGAGCAGCCCCAGCATTTT. This rearrangement joins TRBV10-3 to TRBJ1-5, with TRBD1 as a possible D gene (6 bases). The CDR3 loop spans 14 amino acids. Looked up from germline, CDR1 is ENHRY and CDR2 is SYGVKD. V gave up 6 bases and J gave up 7 bases, with 16 bases separating them.

The CDR3 bases are TGTGCCAGCAACCCTAGGGCTCTGGGGCATTCTTACGAGCAGTACTTC. It yields the protein CASNPRALGHSYEQYF. The chain has TRBV28 and TRBJ2-7; D may be TRBD1 (5 bases). The CDR3 loop spans 16 amino acids. In germline, CDR1 is MDHEN, CDR2 SYDVKM. With 7 bases removed from V and 4 bases from J, the gap between germline ends came to 23 bases.

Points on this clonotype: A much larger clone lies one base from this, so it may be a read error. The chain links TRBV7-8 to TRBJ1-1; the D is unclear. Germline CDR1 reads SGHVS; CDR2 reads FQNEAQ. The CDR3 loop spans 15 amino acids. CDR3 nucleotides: TGTGCCGGCAGCTTAGCGCTTTCCGGGAACACTGAAGCTTTCTTT. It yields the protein CAGSLALSGNTEAFF.

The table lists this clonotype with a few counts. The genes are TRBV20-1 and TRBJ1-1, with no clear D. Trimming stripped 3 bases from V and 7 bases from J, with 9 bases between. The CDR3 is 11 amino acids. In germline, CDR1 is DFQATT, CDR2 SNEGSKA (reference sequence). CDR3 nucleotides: TGCAGTGCTAGCGGATGGGGTGAAGCTTTCTTT. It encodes CSASGWGEAFF.

CDR3 residues: CASRNGAGMNTEAFF. The CDR3 region has the DNA TGTGCCAGCAGAAACGGGGCAGGGATGAACACTGAAGCTTTCTTT. The V call is TRBV6-2 or TRBV6-3, the J call TRBJ1-1; TRBD1 might be the D (5 bases). The V end lost 6 bases, the J end lost 0 bases, and 14 bases lay between the germline ends. This CDR3 comprises 15 residues. CDR1 is MNHEY, CDR2 SVGEGT, per germline.

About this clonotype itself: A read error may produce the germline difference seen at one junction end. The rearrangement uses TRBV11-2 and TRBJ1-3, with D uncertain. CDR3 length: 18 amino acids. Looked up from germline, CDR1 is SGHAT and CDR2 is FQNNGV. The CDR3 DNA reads TGTGCCGGCAGCCCCCGGCGGCAGATGCCCACAACTGGAAACACCATATATTTT. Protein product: CAGSPRRQMPTTGNTIYF.

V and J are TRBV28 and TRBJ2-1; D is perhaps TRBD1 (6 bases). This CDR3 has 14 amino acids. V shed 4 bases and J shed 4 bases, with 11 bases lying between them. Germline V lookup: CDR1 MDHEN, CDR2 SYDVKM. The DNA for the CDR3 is TGTGCCAGCAGTTCCGGGACACTTTACAATGAGCAGTTCTTC. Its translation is CASSSGTLYNEQFF.

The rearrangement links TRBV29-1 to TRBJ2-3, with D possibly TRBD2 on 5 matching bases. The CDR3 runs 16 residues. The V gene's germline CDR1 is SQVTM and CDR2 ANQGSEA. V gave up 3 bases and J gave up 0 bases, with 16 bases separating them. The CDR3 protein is CSVERRLRGSTDTQYF. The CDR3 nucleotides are TGCAGCGTTGAGAGGCGGCTCCGCGGGAGCACAGATACGCAGTATTTT.